The rows below give T cell receptor beta chains drawn from one sample of a study of Ad26.COV2.S vaccination and SARS-CoV-2 variants. The repertoire was sequenced with immunoSEQ multiplex PCR; TCRdb's copy has only in-frame clones and lacks some. The sample contains about 370,000 clones, about 85% of which appear only once. This specimen consisted of peripheral blood, obtained in a trial of Ad26.COV2.S vaccine versus placebo. The receptors stem from a person between 18 and 59 years old who received the Ad26.COV2.S COVID-19 vaccine or a placebo. Both conserved end residues are part of each CDR3. The D gene is left open where the match is weak. Size is stated for part of the rows, as once, few or many counts, or as a class when the clone is expanded.

clone_size,v_call,j_call,d_call,cdr3_aa,cdr3_nt
NA,TRBV7-9,TRBJ1-1,NA,CASSLTDRNTEAFF,TGTGCCAGCAGCTTAACAGACAGGAACACTGAAGCTTTCTTT
NA,TRBV24-1,TRBJ2-7,NA,CATSDLRETYEQYF,TGTGCCACCAGTGATCTCAGGGAAACCTACGAGCAGTACTTC
NA,TRBV10-1,TRBJ1-1,NA,CASSLGSRDTEAFF,TGCGCCAGCAGTCTAGGATCCCGGGACACTGAAGCTTTCTTT
few,TRBV10-3,TRBJ1-5,NA,CAISEIRNQPQHF,TGTGCCATCAGTGAGATTAGGAATCAGCCCCAGCATTTT
NA,TRBV7-9,TRBJ2-7,NA,CASSPQSGAGYEQYF,TGTGCCAGCAGCCCTCAGTCAGGTGCAGGATACGAGCAGTACTTC
NA,TRBV19,TRBJ2-3,NA,CASRDSGDTQYF,TGTGCCAGTAGGGACTCCGGAGATACGCAGTATTTT
NA,TRBV6-5,TRBJ2-1,NA,CASSYSGIHNEQFF,TGTGCCAGCAGTTACTCTGGTATCCACAATGAGCAGTTCTTC
NA,TRBV7-2,TRBJ2-7,NA,CASSLVWGAYEQYF,TGTGCCAGCAGCTTAGTATGGGGGGCCTACGAGCAGTACTTC
NA,TRBV3-1/TRBV3-2,TRBJ2-7,NA,CASSQEGRGQYF,TGTGCCAGCAGCCAAGAGGGCCGGGGGCAGTACTTC
NA,TRBV2,TRBJ1-2,NA,CASSDEGWGYTF,TGTGCCAGCAGTGATGAAGGATGGGGCTACACCTTC
NA,TRBV5-1,TRBJ1-1,TRBD1,CASFDQTGGSEAFF,TGCGCCAGCTTCGACCAAACAGGGGGCTCTGAAGCTTTCTTT
NA,TRBV12-5,TRBJ1-4,NA,CASGFSEKLFF,TGTGCTAGTGGTTTCTCCGAAAAACTGTTTTTT
few,TRBV2,TRBJ1-2,NA,CASLSPNYGYTF,TGTGCCAGCCTATCGCCCAACTATGGCTACACCTTC
NA,TRBV5-1,TRBJ2-7,TRBD1,CASSLEGTASYEQYF,TGCGCCAGCAGCTTGGAAGGGACAGCGTCCTACGAGCAGTACTTC
NA,TRBV11-2,TRBJ2-1,NA,CASSLDWARNEQFF,TGTGCCAGCAGCTTAGATTGGGCCAGAAATGAGCAGTTCTTC
NA,TRBV6-2/TRBV6-3,TRBJ2-1,NA,CASSKRPWRDEQFF,TGTGCCAGCAGCAAACGTCCGTGGAGGGATGAGCAGTTCTTC
NA,TRBV3-1/TRBV3-2,TRBJ1-2,NA,CASRESGTKDGYTF,TGTGCCAGCAGAGAGTCAGGGACAAAGGATGGCTACACCTTC
NA,TRBV29-1,TRBJ2-7,NA,CSVGTKRTSRDEQYF,TGCAGCGTTGGTACAAAAAGGACAAGTAGAGACGAGCAGTACTTC
NA,TRBV4-3,TRBJ1-5,NA,CASSQDFRADIRQPQHF,TGCGCCAGCAGCCAAGATTTTCGCGCGGACATTCGGCAGCCCCAGCATTTT
NA,TRBV15,TRBJ2-5,NA,CATRDVLRTGREETQYF,TGTGCCACCAGAGACGTTTTACGGACAGGGAGGGAAGAGACCCAGTACTTC
once,TRBV19,TRBJ2-7,NA,CASSMGRGDLYEQYF,TGTGCCAGTAGTATGGGAAGGGGGGACCTATACGAGCAGTACTTC
NA,TRBV6-6,TRBJ1-5,NA,CASSYDGKRAQHF,TGTGCCAGCAGTTATGACGGGAAGCGGGCCCAGCATTTT
NA,TRBV5-1,TRBJ2-1,NA,CASSIWTGGVEQFF,TGCGCCAGCAGCATCTGGACTGGCGGTGTGGAGCAGTTCTTC
NA,TRBV5-4,TRBJ1-1,NA,CASSPEGRVTNTEAFF,TGTGCCAGCAGCCCCGAGGGGAGGGTTACGAACACTGAAGCTTTCTTT
NA,TRBV11-3,TRBJ2-3,NA,CASSLGASTDTQYF,TGTGCCAGCAGCTTAGGAGCCAGCACAGATACGCAGTATTTT